A selection of T cell receptor beta chains follows, all from one sample in a study of CD8+CD57+ T cells in acquired aplastic anemia. TCRdb fed the reads into MiXCR, producing one record per CDR3 protein. Of under 350,000 distinct CDR3 sequences in the sample, about 50% were seen once. The sample taken for sequencing was sorted CD4+, CD8+, or CD8+CD57+ T cells (not recorded which) from PBMCs. The receptors were gathered from a human donor with aplastic anemia. The CDR3 runs from the conserved cysteine through the conserved F or W. A D gene is named only where the DNA matches it firmly. Clone size is not always given. Where it is, it says once, few, many or a class for expanded clones.

length	V	J	D	size	DNA	CDR3
13	TRBV12-3/TRBV12-4	TRBJ1-2	TRBD1	many	TGTGCCAGCAGTTTAGGGGGACAGGAGGCGATTACCTTC	CASSLGGQEAITF
14	TRBV29-1	TRBJ2-6	.	.	TGCAGCGTTGAAGGCAGCTCTGGGGCCAACGTCCTGACTTTC	CSVEGSSGANVLTF
13	TRBV5-1	TRBJ2-5	.	many	TGCGCCAGCAGCTGGGTGCGAGGGGAGACCCAGTACTTC	CASSWVRGETQYF
15	TRBV6-4	TRBJ2-1	TRBD2	.	TGTGCCAGCAGTGACGTAGCGGGCGGCTACAATGAGCAGTTCTTC	CASSDVAGGYNEQFF
16	TRBV19	TRBJ2-7	TRBD2	.	TGTGCCAGTAGTGGTGGACTAGCGGGGGGGACCTACGAGCAGTACTTC	CASSGGLAGGTYEQYF
13	TRBV10-2	TRBJ2-1	TRBD2	.	TGCGCCAGTAATCTAGCGGGAGGGAATGAGCAGTTCTTC	CASNLAGGNEQFF
15	TRBV2	TRBJ2-7	TRBD2	.	TGCGCCAGCAGTGAGGGACTAGCGGGAGCCCACGAGCAGTACTTC	CASSEGLAGAHEQYF
11	TRBV15	TRBJ1-6	.	.	TGTGCCACCAGCTCCCCCCTTCCCCCCCACTTT	CATSSPLPPHF
12	TRBV24-1	TRBJ1-4	.	.	TGTGCCACCAGTTCGAGGGGGGAAAAACTGTTTTTT	CATSSRGEKLFF
14	TRBV20-1	TRBJ2-5	.	.	TGCAGTGTATGGCGGCGGGCCAAACAAGAGACCCAGTACTTC	CSVWRRAKQETQYF
16	TRBV4-1	TRBJ2-7	.	many	TGCGCCAGCAGCCAAGATCGTGGAACTAGGGCCTACGAGCAGTACTTC	CASSQDRGTRAYEQYF
15	TRBV4-2	TRBJ2-2	.	many	TGTGCCAGCAGCCAAGATCGTTCACGAACCGGGGAGCTGTTTTTT	CASSQDRSRTGELFF
13	TRBV19	TRBJ1-2	TRBD1	.	TGTGCCAGTAGCACGGGACAGATATATGGCTACACCTTC	CASSTGQIYGYTF
15	TRBV7-9	TRBJ1-6	.	.	TGTGCCAGCAGCTTGGGGCTTGCGGGTAATTCACCCCTCCACTTT	CASSLGLAGNSPLHF
13	TRBV7-9	TRBJ1-2	TRBD1	.	TGTGCCAGCAGCCCCTTGGACAGGGTGGGCTACACCTTC	CASSPLDRVGYTF
15	TRBV15	TRBJ2-7	.	.	TGTGCCACCAGCAGAGATTCCATCCTCGAGGGGGGAGCTGCCTTC	CATSRDSILEGGAAF
12	TRBV11-2	TRBJ1-2	TRBD1	.	TGTGCCAGCAGCCCTACAGGGGCCGGCTACACCTTC	CASSPTGAGYTF
14	TRBV29-1	TRBJ2-7	TRBD1	.	TGCAGCGTCGGGACAGGGGGCTCATCCTACAAGCAGTACTTC	CSVGTGGSSYKQYF
14	TRBV29-1	TRBJ2-3	.	.	TGCAGCGCCCCACCTAGCCATTTCACAGATACGCAGTATTTT	CSAPPSHFTDTQYF
12	TRBV7-2	TRBJ2-7	.	once	TGTGCCAGCAGCTTTTCAGCCTACGAGCAGTACTTC	CASSFSAYEQYF
14	TRBV10-2	TRBJ2-7	.	.	TGCGCCAGCACCAAATTAGGGGAGCCCTACGAGCAGTACTTC	CASTKLGEPYEQYF
16	TRBV7-9	TRBJ2-7	.	many	TGTGCCAGCAGCCATTTCCCCGGGACTCTAGCCTACGAGCAGTACTTC	CASSHFPGTLAYEQYF
13	TRBV7-9	TRBJ1-6	.	.	TGTGCCAGCAGCTCCACAGCTAATTCACCCCTCCACTTT	CASSSTANSPLHF
14	TRBV25-1	TRBJ2-1	.	once	TGTGCCAGCAGGGACCAGGGTGGCTACAATGAGCAGTTCTTC	CASRDQGGYNEQFF
12	TRBV24-1	TRBJ2-5	.	many	TGTGCCACCAGTGATTTCCCCGAGACCCAGTACTTC	CATSDFPETQYF
12	TRBV2	TRBJ2-5	.	.	TGTGCCAGCAAAGGGGCGGGGGAGACCCAGTACTTC	CASKGAGETQYF
13	TRBV6-1	TRBJ2-7	.	.	TGTGCCAGCAGATTACCGGCCGCACAACAGCAGTACTTC	CASRLPAAQQQYF
13	TRBV29-1	TRBJ1-1	.	.	TGCAGCGCGGGCGAGGTAGGGGAGAATGAAGCTTTCTTT	CSAGEVGENEAFF
15	TRBV5-8	TRBJ2-7	TRBD2	many	TGTGCCAGCAGCTTTGGTGGGACTAGCGGCAACGAGCAGTACTTC	CASSFGGTSGNEQYF